The 26 T cell receptor beta chains reported below all come from one sample, sequenced in a study of T cell responses to AZD1222 COVID-19 vaccine. Data came from immunoSEQ multiplex PCR; TCRdb stores just in-frame clones and leaves some out. The table lists roughly 70,000 clones, 80% to 95% of them singletons. The source material was peripheral blood, sampled 28 days after the second dose of the MenACWY control vaccine. Receptor source: an adult who received the MenACWY meningococcal vaccine as a control.

The chain uses TRBV4-1 and TRBJ2-1; D is unclear. Trimming left V 4 bases short and J 5 bases short, with 6 bases between. This CDR3 contains 12 residues. Germline assignment: CDR1 MGHRA and CDR2 YSYEKL. DNA of the CDR3: TGCGCCAGCAGCCTCCGGGACAATGAGCAGTTCTTC. It translates to CASSLRDNEQFF.

This clone was found once. This chain connects TRBV7-2 to TRBJ2-7, with a possible D match to TRBD2 (6 bases). This CDR3 contains 11 residues. The germline V gene encodes CDR1 SGHTA and CDR2 FQGNSA. V lost 4 bases and J lost 5, with 6 bases in between. Written as DNA, the CDR3 is TGTGCCAGCAGCTCGGGGGACGAGCAGTACTTC. It yields the protein CASSSGDEQYF.

J is TRBJ1-2 and V is TRBV28; D unclear. Trimming took 4 bases from V and 5 from J, leaving 14 bases between them. The CDR3 is 14 residues long. From germline, CDR1 is MDHEN and CDR2 SYDVKM. The chain's CDR3 is CASSSPGGTYGYTF. In nucleotides, the CDR3 is TGTGCCAGCAGTTCCCCCGGCGGTACTTATGGCTACACCTTC.

The rearrangement uses TRBV5-1 and TRBJ1-3; possible D gene TRBD1, 5 bases. The V gene lost 5 bases and the J gene lost 1 base, with 10 bases spanning the gap. CDR1 and CDR2 from the germline V gene are SGHRS and YFSETQ. The CDR3 spans 14 residues. For the CDR3, the DNA is TGCGCCAGCAGTTCGACAGTGTCTGGAAACACCATATATTTT. Amino acids: CASSSTVSGNTIYF.

This sequence joins TRBV6-6 and TRBJ1-6, with 7 bases identical to TRBD1. Germline values: CDR1 MNHNY, CDR2 SVGAGI (reference sequence). Germline trimming cut 4 bases from V and 7 bases from J; bases unmatched to any gene: 7. CDR3 length equals 15 residues. The CDR3 DNA is TGTGCCAGCAGTTCCGAACAGGGGACCAATTCACCCCTCCACTTT. As protein: CASSSEQGTNSPLHF.

The chain links TRBV27 to TRBJ2-3; 8 positions match TRBD2. There are 16 residues in the CDR3. The germline V gene encodes CDR1 MNHEY and CDR2 SMNVEV (reference sequence). The J segment lost 2 bases and the V segment lost 5 bases, leaving 9 bases of the junction unmatched. The CDR3 here is CASSPESGGHTDTQYF. The CDR3 nucleotides read TGTGCCAGCAGTCCGGAGAGCGGGGGCCACACAGATACGCAGTATTTT.

J is TRBJ1-1 and V is TRBV27; D gene ambiguous. The CDR3 runs 12 residues. V was cut by 7 bases and J by 5 bases, with 11 bases left in between. CDR1 and CDR2 (germline): MNHEY, SMNVEV (reference sequence). The CDR3 protein is CASKDVGTEAFF. The CDR3, as DNA: TGTGCCAGCAAAGACGTAGGGACTGAAGCTTTCTTT.

V is TRBV15 and J is TRBJ2-1; TRBD2 matches 7 bases. The junction had 4 bases not matched to a gene; V was cut back by 5 bases and J by 0 bases. The CDR3 covers 15 residues. CDR1 and CDR2 (germline): LNHNV, YYDKDF (reference sequence). The CDR3 here is CATSRRLASYNEQFF. The DNA of the CDR3 is TGTGCCACCAGCCGGAGACTAGCCTCCTACAATGAGCAGTTCTTC.

The chain employs TRBV19 and TRBJ1-1, with a tentative D call TRBD1 (6 bases). The CDR3 covers 14 residues. Germline CDR1 LNHDA, CDR2 SQIVND (reference sequence). V was trimmed by 1 base and J by 4 bases, leaving 10 bases between them. CDR3 DNA: TGTGCCAGTAGTATAGTAGGGGGGGTCACTGAAGCTTTCTTT. Its translation: CASSIVGGVTEAFF. Together with reference TRBV19 and TRBJ1-1, the CDR3 gives the full variable domain: DGGITQSPKYLFRKEGQNVTLSCEQNLNHDAMYWYRQDPGQGLRLIYYSQIVNDFQKGDIAEGYSVSREKKESFPLTVTSAQKNPTAFYLCASSIVGGVTEAFFGQGTRLTVV.

The chain recombines TRBV3-1 (or the pseudogene TRBV3-2) with TRBJ2-4; a possible D gene is TRBD2 (5 bases). Germline V gene data show CDR1 as LGHDT and CDR2 as YNNKEL (reference sequence). The CDR3 has 14 amino acids. V was clipped by 4 bases and J by 8 bases, with 15 bases between them. CDR3 sequence: CASSRARAGDIQYF. As DNA, the CDR3 is TGTGCCAGCAGCCGGGCCCGGGCCGGGGACATTCAGTACTTC.

This sequence joins TRBV20-1 and TRBJ2-7; D remains ambiguous. The CDR3 runs 11 residues. The germline V and J ends were trimmed by 0 bases and 5 bases, with 5 bases remaining between them. The germline V gene encodes CDR1 DFQATT and CDR2 SNEGSKA (reference sequence). CDR3 sequence (DNA): TGCAGTGCTAGAGATGGCCACGAGCAGTACTTC. It translates to CSARDGHEQYF.

This chain links TRBV18 with TRBJ2-7; D call uncertain. CDR1 KGHSH and CDR2 LQKENI come from the germline V gene. This CDR3 region has 15 residues. The germline V and J ends were trimmed by 4 bases and 2 bases, with 15 bases remaining between them. The CDR3 sequence: CASSLKETATYEQYF. The CDR3 bases are TGTGCCAGCTCACTCAAGGAAACGGCAACCTACGAGCAGTACTTC.

Concerning this clone: This specimen includes other DNA sequences encoding the same CDR3. The chain uses TRBV27 and TRBJ1-4; D is undetermined. V lost 3 bases and J 2 bases, leaving 4 bases between the germline ends. The CDR3 covers 13 residues. Germline CDR1 and CDR2: MNHEY and SMNVEV (reference sequence). The CDR3 sequence is CASSFRTNEKLFF. CDR3 DNA sequence: TGTGCCAGCAGTTTCAGGACTAATGAAAAACTGTTTTTT.

This sequence joins TRBV19 and TRBJ1-5; D not certain. Between the trimmed V and J ends, which lost 7 bases and 5 bases, there was a span of 9 bases. CDR1 and CDR2 from the germline V gene are LNHDA and SQIVND (reference sequence). CDR3 length: 12 residues. Here the CDR3 DNA reads TGTGCCAGTACTCATCGGGATCAGCCCCAGCATTTT. Protein sequence: CASTHRDQPQHF.

The CDR3, as DNA: TGTGCCAGCAGCTTGCAAAGGGCGAATGAGCAGTTCTTC. Protein sequence: CASSLQRANEQFF. The chain uses TRBV5-6 and TRBJ2-1; D call uncertain. CDR1 SGHDT and CDR2 YYEEEE come from the germline V gene. V dropped 1 base and J dropped 7 bases, with 9 bases sitting between them. The CDR3 is 13 residues long.

Only a few counts were recorded for this clone. The chain combines TRBV25-1 with TRBJ2-5, with 7 bases fitting TRBD2. CDR3 length: 13 residues. V was pared by 9 bases and J by 4 bases, with 8 bases of the junction left unmatched. The germline CDR1 and CDR2 sequences are MGHDK and SYGVNS. CDR3 amino acids: CASVSAGVETQYF. Written as DNA, the CDR3 is TGTGCCAGTGTCAGTGCGGGAGTAGAGACCCAGTACTTC.

The chain combines TRBV11-2 with TRBJ2-7; D is perhaps TRBD1 (5 bases). The V and J ends lost 9 bases and 3 bases respectively, with 12 bases between them. The CDR3 extends over 12 amino acids. Germline-derived CDR1 and CDR2 are SGHAT and FQNNGV. The CDR3 DNA reads TGTGCCAGGGGATCAGGGTTCTACGAGCAGTACTTC. This gives the protein CARGSGFYEQYF.

The chain recombines TRBV5-1 with TRBJ2-1; 9 bases are shared with TRBD2. Germline V CDR1 and CDR2: SGHRS, YFSETQ. The ends lost 4 bases at V and 2 bases at J; junction bases unmatched: 7. The CDR3 runs to 16 residues. The chain's CDR3 is CASSPDSGSTYNEQFF. CDR3 nucleotides: TGCGCCAGCAGCCCCGATAGCGGGAGTACCTACAATGAGCAGTTCTTC.

The chain carries TRBV30 and TRBJ1-1; the D gene is possibly TRBD1 (6 bases). CDR3 length equals 13 residues. Trimming took 5 bases from V and 4 from J, leaving 14 bases between them. CDR1 is GTSNPN and CDR2 is SVGIG in the germline V gene (reference sequence). CDR3 in amino acids: CAWAKGGGTEAFF. DNA of the CDR3: TGTGCCTGGGCCAAAGGGGGAGGCACTGAAGCTTTCTTT.

The V and J genes are TRBV9 and TRBJ1-3, with unresolved D. CDR3 length equals 16 residues. V lost 4 bases, J lost 9 bases, and 23 bases lay in between. Germline V gene sequence: CDR1 SGDLS, CDR2 YYNGEE. CDR3 nucleotides: TGTGCCAGCAGCCACAAACAAGGACGGACGTTTGGCACCATATATTTT. Protein product: CASSHKQGRTFGTIYF.

This clone was observed a single time. The chain joins TRBV10-1 to TRBJ2-3; maybe TRBD1 (5 bases). The CDR3 loop spans 14 amino acids. V lost 5 bases, J lost 4 bases, and 13 bases lay in between. Germline CDR1 WNHNN, CDR2 SYGVQD (reference sequence). The CDR3 DNA is TGCGCCAGCAGTAGACCCCCAGGGCCAGATACGCAGTATTTT. Translated, it gives CASSRPPGPDTQYF.

This rearrangement joins TRBV15 to TRBJ2-7; either TRBD1 or TRBD2 may supply D (5 bases each). V was shortened by 8 bases and J by 7 bases, with 18 bases between the two germline ends. This CDR3 comprises 13 residues. Germline V CDR1 and CDR2: LNHNV, YYDKDF (reference sequence). CDR3 DNA: TGTGCCACCGGGACGGGGTCAGGTCGGGAGCAGTACTTC. This sequence encodes CATGTGSGREQYF.

The chain links TRBV10-3 to TRBJ1-2; no firm D call. The CDR3 has 15 amino acids. In germline, CDR1 is ENHRY, CDR2 SYGVKD. Trimming left V 2 bases short and J 4 bases short, with 14 bases between. CDR3 DNA sequence: TGTGCCATCAGTGAGCCCGGACCTTCGAGCTATGGCTACACCTTC. Its translation is CAISEPGPSSYGYTF.

The V gene is TRBV29-1, the J gene TRBJ1-1, with D hard to call. CDR1 and CDR2 from the germline V gene are SQVTM and ANQGSEA. Trimming shortened V by 4 bases and J by 1 base, and 7 bases separated the two germline ends. The CDR3 length is 12 residues. CDR3 amino acids: CSVVGKNTEAFF. The CDR3 coding sequence is TGCAGCGTTGTTGGCAAGAACACTGAAGCTTTCTTT. The full variable domain, completed using reference TRBV29-1 and TRBJ1-1, is SAVISQKPSRDICQRGTSLTIQCQVDSQVTMMFWYRQQPGQSLTLIATANQGSEATYESGFVIDKFPISRPNLTFSTLTVSNMSPEDSSIYLCSVVGKNTEAFFGQGTRLTVV.

V usage is TRBV6-5 and J usage is TRBJ2-2; D is ambiguous. The CDR3 covers 13 residues. The V end was cut by 0 bases, the J end by 7 bases, with 6 bases between. Germline values: CDR1 MNHEY, CDR2 SVGAGI. CDR3 in DNA: TGTGCCAGCAGTTACTCGTTGGGCGGGGAGCTGTTTTTT. Translating gives CASSYSLGGELFF.

Only one count was recorded for this clone. CDR3 in amino acids: CASSLGGAGDEQYF. In DNA form, the CDR3 reads TGTGCCAGCAGCTTAGGAGGGGCAGGTGACGAGCAGTACTTC. This rearrangement joins TRBV7-8 to TRBJ2-7, with D perhaps TRBD1 or TRBD2 (5 bases each). The CDR3 spans 14 residues. Deletions cut 1 base from V and 5 bases from J, with 12 bases between. CDR1 and CDR2 (germline): SGHVS, FQNEAQ.